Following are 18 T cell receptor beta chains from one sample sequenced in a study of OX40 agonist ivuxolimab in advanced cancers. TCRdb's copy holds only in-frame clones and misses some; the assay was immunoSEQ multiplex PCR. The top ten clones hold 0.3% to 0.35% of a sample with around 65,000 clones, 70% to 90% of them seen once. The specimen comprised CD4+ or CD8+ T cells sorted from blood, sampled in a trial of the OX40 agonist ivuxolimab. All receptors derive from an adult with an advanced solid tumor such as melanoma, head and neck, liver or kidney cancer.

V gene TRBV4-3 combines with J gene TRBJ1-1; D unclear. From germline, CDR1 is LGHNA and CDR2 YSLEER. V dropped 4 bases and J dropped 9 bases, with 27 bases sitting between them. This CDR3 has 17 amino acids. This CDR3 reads CASSRDPGDPAESKAFF. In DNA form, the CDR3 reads TGCGCCAGCAGCCGCGATCCTGGCGATCCCGCGGAGAGTAAAGCTTTCTTT.

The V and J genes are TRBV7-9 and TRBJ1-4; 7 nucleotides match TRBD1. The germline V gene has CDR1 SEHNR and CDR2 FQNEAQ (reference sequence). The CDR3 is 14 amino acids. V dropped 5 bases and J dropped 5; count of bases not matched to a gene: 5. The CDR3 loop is CASSNRGLNEKLFF. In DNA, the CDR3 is TGTGCCAGCAGCAATAGGGGGCTCAATGAAAAACTGTTTTTT.

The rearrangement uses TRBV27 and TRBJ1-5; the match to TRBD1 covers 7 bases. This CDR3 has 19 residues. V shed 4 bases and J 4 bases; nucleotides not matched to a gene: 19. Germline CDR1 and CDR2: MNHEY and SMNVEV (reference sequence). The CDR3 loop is CASSSRLREGALLNQPQHF. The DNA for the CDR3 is TGTGCCAGCAGTTCCCGCCTCCGGGAGGGGGCTTTGCTTAATCAGCCCCAGCATTTT.

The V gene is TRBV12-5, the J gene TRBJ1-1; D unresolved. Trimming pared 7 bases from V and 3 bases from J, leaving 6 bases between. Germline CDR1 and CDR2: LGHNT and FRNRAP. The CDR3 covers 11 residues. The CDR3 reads CASAGDTEAFF. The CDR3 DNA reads TGTGCTAGTGCGGGTGACACTGAAGCTTTCTTT.

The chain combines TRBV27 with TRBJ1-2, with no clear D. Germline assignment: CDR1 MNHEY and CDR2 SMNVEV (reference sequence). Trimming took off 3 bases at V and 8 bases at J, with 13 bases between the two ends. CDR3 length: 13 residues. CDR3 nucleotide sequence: TGTGCCAGCAGTTTGGCCAGGAAAGGCGGCTACACCTTC. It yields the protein CASSLARKGGYTF.

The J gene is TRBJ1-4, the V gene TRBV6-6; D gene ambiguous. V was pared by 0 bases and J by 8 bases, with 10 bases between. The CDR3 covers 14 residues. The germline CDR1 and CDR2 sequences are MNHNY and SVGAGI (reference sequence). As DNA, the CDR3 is TGTGCCAGCAGTTACTCCACGTTAGACGAAAAACTGTTTTTT. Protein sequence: CASSYSTLDEKLFF.

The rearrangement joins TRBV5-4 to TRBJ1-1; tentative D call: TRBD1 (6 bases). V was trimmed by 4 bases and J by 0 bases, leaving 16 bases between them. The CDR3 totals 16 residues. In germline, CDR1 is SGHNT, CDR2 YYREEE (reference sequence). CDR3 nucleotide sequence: TGTGCCAGCAGCGATGGTGGAGGGGGGCTGAACACTGAAGCTTTCTTT. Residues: CASSDGGGGLNTEAFF.

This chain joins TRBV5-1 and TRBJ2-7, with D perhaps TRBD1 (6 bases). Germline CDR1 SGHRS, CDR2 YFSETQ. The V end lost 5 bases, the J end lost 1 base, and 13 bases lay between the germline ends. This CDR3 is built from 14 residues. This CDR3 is CASRSVDRSYEQYF. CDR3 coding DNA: TGCGCCAGCAGATCTGTCGACAGGTCCTACGAGCAGTACTTC.

CDR3 in amino acids: CASSQAGLGRNEQFF. The CDR3 nucleotides are TGTGCCAGCAGCCAGGCGGGACTAGGTCGCAATGAGCAGTTCTTC. The genes are TRBV7-2 and TRBJ2-1; 8 bases agree with TRBD2. CDR3 size: 15 residues. V gave up 5 bases and J gave up 6 bases; unmatched junction bases: 9. CDR1 is SGHTA and CDR2 is FQGNSA in the germline V gene.

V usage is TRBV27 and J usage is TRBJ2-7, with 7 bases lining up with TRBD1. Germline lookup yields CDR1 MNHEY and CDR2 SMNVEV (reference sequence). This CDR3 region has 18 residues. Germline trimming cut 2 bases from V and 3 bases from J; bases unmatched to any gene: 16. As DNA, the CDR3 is TGTGCCAGCAGTTTAATCCCCCCAACCGGGACAGCAAACTACGAGCAGTACTTC. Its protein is CASSLIPPTGTANYEQYF.

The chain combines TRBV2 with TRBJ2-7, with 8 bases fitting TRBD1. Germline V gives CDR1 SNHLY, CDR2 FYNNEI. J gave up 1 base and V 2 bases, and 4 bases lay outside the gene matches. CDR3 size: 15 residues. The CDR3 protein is CASSERGQVSYEQYF. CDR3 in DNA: TGTGCCAGCAGTGAAAGGGGACAGGTTTCCTACGAGCAGTACTTC.

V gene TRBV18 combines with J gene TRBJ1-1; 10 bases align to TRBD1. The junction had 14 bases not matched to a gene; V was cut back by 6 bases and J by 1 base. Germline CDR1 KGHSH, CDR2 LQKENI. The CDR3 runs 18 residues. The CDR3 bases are TGTGCCAGCTCTCCCCGGGACAGGGGCCGAAGTAGGAACACTGAAGCTTTCTTT. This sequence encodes CASSPRDRGRSRNTEAFF.

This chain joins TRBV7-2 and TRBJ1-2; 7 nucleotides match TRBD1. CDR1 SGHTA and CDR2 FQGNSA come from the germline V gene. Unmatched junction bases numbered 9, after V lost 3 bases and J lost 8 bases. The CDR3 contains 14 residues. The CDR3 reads CASSFWGQTLGYTF. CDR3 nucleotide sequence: TGTGCCAGCAGCTTCTGGGGACAGACGCTGGGCTACACCTTC.

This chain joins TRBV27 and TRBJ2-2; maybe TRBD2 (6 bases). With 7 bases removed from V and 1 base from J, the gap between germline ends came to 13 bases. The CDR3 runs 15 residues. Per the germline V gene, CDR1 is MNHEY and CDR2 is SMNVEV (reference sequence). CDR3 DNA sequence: TGTGCCAGCACCCCGCGCGGGGTGAACACCGGGGAGCTGTTTTTT. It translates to CASTPRGVNTGELFF.

CDR3 sequence reads: CASSLDRGPGNSPLHF. CDR3 bases: TGCGCCAGCAGCCTGGACAGGGGGCCTGGGAATTCACCCCTCCACTTT. The chain combines TRBV4-3 with TRBJ1-6; 11 positions agree with TRBD1. Germline CDR1 reads LGHNA; CDR2 reads YSLEER. V gave up 4 bases and J gave up 7 bases; unmatched junction bases: 6. This CDR3 comprises 16 residues.

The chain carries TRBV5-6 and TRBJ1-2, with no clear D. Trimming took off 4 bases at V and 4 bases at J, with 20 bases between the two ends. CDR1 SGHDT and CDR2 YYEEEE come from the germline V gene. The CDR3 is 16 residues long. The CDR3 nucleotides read TGTGCCAGCAGCATCGTTGAGGCGGGAGGGCTCTATGGCTACACCTTC. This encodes CASSIVEAGGLYGYTF.

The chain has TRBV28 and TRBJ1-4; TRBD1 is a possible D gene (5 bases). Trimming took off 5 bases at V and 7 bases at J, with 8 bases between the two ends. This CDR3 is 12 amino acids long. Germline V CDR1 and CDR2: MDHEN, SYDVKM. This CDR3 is CASSTGLEKLFF. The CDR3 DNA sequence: TGTGCCAGCAGTACAGGACTTGAAAAACTGTTTTTT.

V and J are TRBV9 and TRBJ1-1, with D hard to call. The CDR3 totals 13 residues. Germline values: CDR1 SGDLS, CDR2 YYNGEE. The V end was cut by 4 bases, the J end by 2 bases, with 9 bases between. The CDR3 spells CASSIGRNTEAFF. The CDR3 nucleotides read TGTGCCAGCAGCATCGGACGTAACACTGAAGCTTTCTTT. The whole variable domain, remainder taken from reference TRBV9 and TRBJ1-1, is DSGVTQTPKHLITATGQRVTLRCSPRSGDLSVYWYQQSLDQGLQFLIQYYNGEERAKGNILERFSAQQFPDLHSELNLSSLELGDSALYFCASSIGRNTEAFFGQGTRLTVV.